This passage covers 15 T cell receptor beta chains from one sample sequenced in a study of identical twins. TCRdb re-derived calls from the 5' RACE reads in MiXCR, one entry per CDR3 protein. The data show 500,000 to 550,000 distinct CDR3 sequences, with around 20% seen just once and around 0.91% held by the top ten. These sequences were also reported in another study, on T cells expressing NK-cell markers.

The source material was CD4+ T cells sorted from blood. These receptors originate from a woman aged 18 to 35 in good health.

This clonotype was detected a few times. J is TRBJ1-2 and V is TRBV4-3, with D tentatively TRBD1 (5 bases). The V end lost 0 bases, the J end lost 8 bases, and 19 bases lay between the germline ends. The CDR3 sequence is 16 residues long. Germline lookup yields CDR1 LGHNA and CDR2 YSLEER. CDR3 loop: CASSQDSQKGSGGYTF. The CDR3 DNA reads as TGCGCCAGCAGCCAAGATAGCCAGAAGGGGTCTGGAGGCTACACCTTC.

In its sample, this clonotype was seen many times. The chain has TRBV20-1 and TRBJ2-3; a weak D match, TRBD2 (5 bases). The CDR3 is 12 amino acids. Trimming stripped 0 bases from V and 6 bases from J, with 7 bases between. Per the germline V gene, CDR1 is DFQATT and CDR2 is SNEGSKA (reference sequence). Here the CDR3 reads CSAREEADTQYF. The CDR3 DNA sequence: TGCAGTGCTAGAGAGGAGGCGGATACGCAGTATTTT.

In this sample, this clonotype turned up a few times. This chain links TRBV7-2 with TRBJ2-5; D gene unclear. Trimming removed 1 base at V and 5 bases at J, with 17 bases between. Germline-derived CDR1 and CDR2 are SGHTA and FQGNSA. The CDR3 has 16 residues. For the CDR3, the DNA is TGTGCCAGCAGCTTAGTCTCAGCCCCACCCCGGGAGACCCAGTACTTC. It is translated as CASSLVSAPPRETQYF. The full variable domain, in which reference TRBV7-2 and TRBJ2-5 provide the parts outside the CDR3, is GAGVSQSPSNKVTEKGKDVELRCDPISGHTALYWYRQSLGQGLEFLIYFQGNSAPDKSGLPSDRFSAERTGGSVSTLTIQRTQQEDSAVYLCASSLVSAPPRETQYFGPGTRLLVL.

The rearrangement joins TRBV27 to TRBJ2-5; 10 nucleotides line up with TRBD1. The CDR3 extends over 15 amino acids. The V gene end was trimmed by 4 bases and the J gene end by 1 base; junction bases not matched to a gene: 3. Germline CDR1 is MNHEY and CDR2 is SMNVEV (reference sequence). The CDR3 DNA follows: TGTGCCAGCAGTTGGGGGACAGGGGCCCAAGAGACCCAGTACTTC. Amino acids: CASSWGTGAQETQYF.

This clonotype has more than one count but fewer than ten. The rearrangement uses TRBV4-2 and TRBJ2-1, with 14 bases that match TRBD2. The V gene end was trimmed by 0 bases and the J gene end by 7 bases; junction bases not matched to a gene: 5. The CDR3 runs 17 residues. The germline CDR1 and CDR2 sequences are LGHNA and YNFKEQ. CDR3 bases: TGTGCCAGCAGCCAAGAAGGGACTAGCGGGAGAAGAAATGAGCAGTTCTTC. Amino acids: CASSQEGTSGRRNEQFF.

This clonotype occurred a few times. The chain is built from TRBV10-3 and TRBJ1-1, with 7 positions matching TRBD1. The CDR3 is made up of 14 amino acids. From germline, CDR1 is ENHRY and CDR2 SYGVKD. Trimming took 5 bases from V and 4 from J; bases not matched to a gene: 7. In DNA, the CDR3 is TGTGCCATCAGTAAAGACAGGGCAGGCACTGAAGCTTTCTTT. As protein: CAISKDRAGTEAFF.

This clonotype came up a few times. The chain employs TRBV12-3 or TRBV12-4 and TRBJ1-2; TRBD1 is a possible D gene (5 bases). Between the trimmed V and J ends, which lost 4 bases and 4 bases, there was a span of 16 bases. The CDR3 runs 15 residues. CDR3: CASSSITGGGYGYTF. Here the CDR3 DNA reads TGTGCCAGCAGTTCAATTACAGGCGGGGGCTATGGCTACACCTTC.

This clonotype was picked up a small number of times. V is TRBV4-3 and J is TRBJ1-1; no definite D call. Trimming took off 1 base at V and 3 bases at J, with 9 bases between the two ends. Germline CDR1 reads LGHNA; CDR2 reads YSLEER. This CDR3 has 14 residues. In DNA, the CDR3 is TGCGCCAGCAGCCAAGTGGGGTGGGACACTGAAGCTTTCTTT. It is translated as CASSQVGWDTEAFF.

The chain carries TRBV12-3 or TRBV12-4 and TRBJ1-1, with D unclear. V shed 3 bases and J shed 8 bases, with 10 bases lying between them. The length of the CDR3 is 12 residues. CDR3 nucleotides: TGTGCCAGCAGTTTGGCAGCCATAGAAGCTTTCTTT. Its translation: CASSLAAIEAFF.

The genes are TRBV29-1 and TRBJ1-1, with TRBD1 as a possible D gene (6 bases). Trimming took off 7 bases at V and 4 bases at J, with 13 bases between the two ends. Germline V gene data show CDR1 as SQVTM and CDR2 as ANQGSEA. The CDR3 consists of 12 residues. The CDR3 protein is CSAGQSGTEAFF. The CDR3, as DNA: TGCAGCGCTGGACAGTCCGGCACTGAAGCTTTCTTT.

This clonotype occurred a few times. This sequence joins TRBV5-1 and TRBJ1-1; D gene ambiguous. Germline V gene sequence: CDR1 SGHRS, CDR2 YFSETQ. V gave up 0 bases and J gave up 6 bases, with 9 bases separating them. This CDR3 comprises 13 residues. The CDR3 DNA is TGCGCCAGCAGCTTGGCGGTGGGCGCTGAAGCTTTCTTT. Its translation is CASSLAVGAEAFF. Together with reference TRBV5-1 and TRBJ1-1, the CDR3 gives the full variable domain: KAGVTQTPRYLIKTRGQQVTLSCSPISGHRSVSWYQQTPGQGLQFLFEYFSETQRNKGNFPGRFSGRQFSNSRSEMNVSTLELGDSALYLCASSLAVGAEAFFGQGTRLTVV.

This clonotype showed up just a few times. The CDR3 nucleotides are TGCAGTGCTAGGGAGGGTAGCAATCAGCCCCAGCATTTT. This gives the protein CSAREGSNQPQHF. The chain recombines TRBV20-1 with TRBJ1-5; D gene unclear. This CDR3 region has 13 residues. V lost 3 bases, J lost 0 bases, and 6 bases lay in between. Germline V gene sequence: CDR1 DFQATT, CDR2 SNEGSKA (reference sequence).

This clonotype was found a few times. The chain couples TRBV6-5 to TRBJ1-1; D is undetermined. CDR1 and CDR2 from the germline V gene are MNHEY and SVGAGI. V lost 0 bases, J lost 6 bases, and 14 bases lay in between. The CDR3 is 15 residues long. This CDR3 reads CASSYSAGRAAEAFF. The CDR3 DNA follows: TGTGCCAGCAGTTACTCGGCCGGGAGAGCGGCTGAAGCTTTCTTT.

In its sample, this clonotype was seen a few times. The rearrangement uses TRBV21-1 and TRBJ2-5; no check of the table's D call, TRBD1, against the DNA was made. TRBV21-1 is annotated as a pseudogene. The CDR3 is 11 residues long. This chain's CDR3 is CASSGHLAQYF. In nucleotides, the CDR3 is TGTGCCAGCAGCGGCCACCTGGCCCAGTACTTC.

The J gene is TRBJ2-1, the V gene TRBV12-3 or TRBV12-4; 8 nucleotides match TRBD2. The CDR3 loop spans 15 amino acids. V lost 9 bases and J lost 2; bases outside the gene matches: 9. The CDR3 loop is CARRFRGGPYNEQFF. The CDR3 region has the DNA TGTGCCAGGAGGTTTCGGGGGGGCCCCTACAATGAGCAGTTCTTC.